The present entry profiles one T cell receptor beta chain with its context. Its antigen target is currently unknown. Nothing much larger sits one base from this clone, and base qualities are not available. From the cysteine up to the phenylalanine, the CDR3 has a length of 17 residues. The retained sequence is limited to the CDR3, 51 bases, with the frame set at the first base. CDR1 MNHEY and CDR2 SVGEGT are derived from the germline V gene. Clipping removes 5 bases from V and 7 bases from J, with 13 as the unmatched junction base count. The data belong to a study of blood T cells in healthy people across ages (dated by TCRdb to between 2014 and 2017). Study-wide context: In model experiments, roughly one uniquely barcoded TCR beta cDNA molecule per two T cells was captured by template switching. Age-related changes in TCR beta repertoire diversity were measured in the study by deep sequencing normalized with unique cDNA molecular identifiers. The donors were divided into four age groups: young (average around 16 years), middle-aged (almost 40), aged (approximately 62) and long-lived (about 84). To avoid experimental bias, donors of different ages were spread randomly across the sequencing lanes. Using the same blood draw, the study looked at two additional independent replicas of 1 million unique cDNA reads for two donors, one aged 18 to 30 and the other aged 80 or older. Overall results and qualifications from the work: Because profiling used bulk unsorted PBMCs, naive and antigen-experienced compartments could not be compared conclusively. Compared with the aged group, the long-lived group had more naive CD4+ T cells, fewer expanded clones and increased TCR diversity, a pattern suggesting age selection. Observed TCR beta diversity per million T cells fell roughly linearly with age, and a significant reduction was already apparent by age approximately 40. Donor CMV infection status was unknown, potentially confounding age-related changes in expanded clonotypes. Estimates of total diversity from one million sequenced T cells were regarded as lower bounds and underestimates. The percentage of naive T cells measured by flow cytometry correlated strongly with observed TCR beta diversity.

Receptors were amplified or captured by 5' RACE. Sequencer: Illumina HiSeq 2500. A second PCR of about 6 to 11 cycles was performed with a sample-barcoded 5' primer and a J-beta primer mix. Each TCR beta cDNA molecule received a unique molecular identifier from a template-switch 5' adaptor carrying 12 random nucleotides. Each sample yielded at least 2.5 million CDR3-containing paired-end reads. The Mint cDNA synthesis kit, primed by a TRBC-specific oligonucleotide, was used to synthesize first-strand cDNA from all RNA. After uracil-DNA glycosylase treatment, a first 18-cycle PCR used universal primers M1SS and BC2_uni_R on all cDNA. On the authors' methods: Each sample was normalized by randomly selecting 1 million high-quality reads, each carrying a distinct molecular identifier. Reads with shared molecular identifiers were discarded instead of being binned into consensus sequences. MiTCR, with a Q25 quality threshold and the strictest error-elimination algorithm, was used for CDR3 identification, clonotype clustering and error correction. A nonparametric unseen species model with Euler transformation was used to estimate a lower bound on total TCR beta diversity. The public sequencing data were trimmed at Q25 with fastp and processed into clonotypes with MiXCR by TCRdb, which kept only in-frame beta chains. Records with the same CDR3 protein are collapsed into one entry carrying the most frequent genes and DNA. The V and J calls were determined by TCRdb, not by the authors. For this sample the table gives 350,000 to 450,000 distinct CDR3 sequences, of which roughly half were detected only once. Jointly, the top ten make up over 40% of the sample.

The roughly 39 donors, aged about 6 to 100 years, were systemically healthy Caucasian individuals from Russia. Ten milliliters of peripheral blood were collected from each donor into EDTA-treated Vacutainer tubes. PBMCs were isolated by Ficoll-Paque density-gradient centrifugation, with at least 7 million obtained per sample. Total RNA was extracted from PBMCs with Trizol reagent, with at least 6 micrograms obtained per sample. For every donor, an aliquot of PBMCs went through flow cytometry to measure the percentages of naive CD45RAhigh/CD27high T cells. The V and J segments used are TRBV6-2 or TRBV6-3 and TRBJ1-5, with 11 bases in between that match TRBD1. Material: blood. The sequence derives from a man in his fifties or sixties in good health. The nucleotide sequence reads TGTGCCAGCAGTCGACCCCCGGGACAGGGGGGATCCCAGCCCCAGCATTTT. This is translated as CASSRPPGQGGSQPQHF.